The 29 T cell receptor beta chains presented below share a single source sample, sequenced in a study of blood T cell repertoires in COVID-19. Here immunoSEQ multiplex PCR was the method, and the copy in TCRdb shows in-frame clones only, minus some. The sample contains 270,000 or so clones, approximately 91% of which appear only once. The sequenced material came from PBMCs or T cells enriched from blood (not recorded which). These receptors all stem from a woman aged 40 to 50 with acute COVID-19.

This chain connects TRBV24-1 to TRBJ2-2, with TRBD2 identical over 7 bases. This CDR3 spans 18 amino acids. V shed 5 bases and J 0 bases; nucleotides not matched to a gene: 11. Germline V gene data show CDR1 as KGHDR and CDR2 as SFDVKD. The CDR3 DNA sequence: TGTGCCACCAGTGCCCCTATGGGACTACCCACGAACACCGGGGAGCTGTTTTTT. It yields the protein CATSAPMGLPTNTGELFF.

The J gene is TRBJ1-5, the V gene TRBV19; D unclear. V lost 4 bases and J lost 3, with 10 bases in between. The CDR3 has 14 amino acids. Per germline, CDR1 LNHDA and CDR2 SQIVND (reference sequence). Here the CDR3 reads CASSTSGDNQPQHF. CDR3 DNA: TGTGCCAGTAGTACTTCCGGGGACAATCAGCCCCAGCATTTT.

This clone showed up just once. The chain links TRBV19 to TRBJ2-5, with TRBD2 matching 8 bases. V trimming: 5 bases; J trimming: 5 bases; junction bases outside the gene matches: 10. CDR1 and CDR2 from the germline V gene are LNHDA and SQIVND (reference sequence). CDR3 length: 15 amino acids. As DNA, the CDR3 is TGTGCCAGTAGTCCCCGGACTAGCCAGACGGAGACCCAGTACTTC. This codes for CASSPRTSQTETQYF.

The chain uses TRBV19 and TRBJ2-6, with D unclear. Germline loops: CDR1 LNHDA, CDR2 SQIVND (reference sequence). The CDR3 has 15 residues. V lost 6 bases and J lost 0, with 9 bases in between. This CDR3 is CASRRLSSGANVLTF. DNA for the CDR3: TGTGCCAGTAGGAGGCTCTCCTCTGGGGCCAACGTCCTGACTTTC.

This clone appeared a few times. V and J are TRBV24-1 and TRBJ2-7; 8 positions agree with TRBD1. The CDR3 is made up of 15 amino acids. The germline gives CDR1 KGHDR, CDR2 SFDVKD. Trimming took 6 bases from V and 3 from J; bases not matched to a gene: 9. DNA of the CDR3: TGTGCCACCAGTAGCCTCCGGACAGGGCTCTACGAGCAGTACTTC. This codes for CATSSLRTGLYEQYF.

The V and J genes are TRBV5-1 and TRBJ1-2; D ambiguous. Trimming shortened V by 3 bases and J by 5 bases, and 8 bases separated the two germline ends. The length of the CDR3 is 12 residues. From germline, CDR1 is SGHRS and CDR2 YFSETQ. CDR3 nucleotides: TGCGCCAGCAGCTCCGACGGGTATGGCTACACCTTC. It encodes CASSSDGYGYTF.

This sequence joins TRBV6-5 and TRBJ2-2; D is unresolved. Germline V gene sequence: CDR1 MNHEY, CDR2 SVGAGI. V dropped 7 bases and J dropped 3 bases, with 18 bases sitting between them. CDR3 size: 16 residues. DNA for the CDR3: TGTGCCAGCAATTATACTCCCGAACGGGACACCGGGGAGCTGTTTTTT. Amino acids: CASNYTPERDTGELFF.

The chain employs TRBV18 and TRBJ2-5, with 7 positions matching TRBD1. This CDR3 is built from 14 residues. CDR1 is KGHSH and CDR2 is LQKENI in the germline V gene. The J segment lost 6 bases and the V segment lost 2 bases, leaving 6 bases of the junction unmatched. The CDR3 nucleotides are TGTGCCAGCTCACCAATTACAGGGGAGAAGACCCAGTACTTC. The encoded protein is CASSPITGEKTQYF.

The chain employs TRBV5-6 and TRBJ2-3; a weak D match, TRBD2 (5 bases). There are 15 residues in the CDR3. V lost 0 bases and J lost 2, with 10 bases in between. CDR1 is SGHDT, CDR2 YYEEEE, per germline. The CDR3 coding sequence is TGTGCCAGCAGCTTGGGGGAGACGGCCACAGATACGCAGTATTTT. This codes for CASSLGETATDTQYF.

The CDR3 reads CASSPQRRTMNTEAFF. The DNA for the CDR3 is TGTGCCAGCAGCCCACAAAGACGGACTATGAACACTGAAGCTTTCTTT. The chain is built from TRBV11-3 and TRBJ1-1; D is unclear. Germline CDR1 is SGHNT and CDR2 is YENEEA. V was clipped by 5 bases and J by 0 bases, with 16 bases between them. The CDR3 length is 16 residues. Together with reference TRBV11-3 and TRBJ1-1, the CDR3 gives the full variable domain: EAGVVQSPRYKIIEKKQPVAFWCNPISGHNTLYWYLQNLGQGPELLIRYENEEAVDDSQLPKDRFSAERLKGVDSTLKIQPAELGDSAVYLCASSPQRRTMNTEAFFGQGTRLTVV.

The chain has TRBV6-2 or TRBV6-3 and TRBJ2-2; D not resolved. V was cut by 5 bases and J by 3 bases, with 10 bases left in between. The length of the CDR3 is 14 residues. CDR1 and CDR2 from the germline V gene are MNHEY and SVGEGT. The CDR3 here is CASSPSSDTGELFF. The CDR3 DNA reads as TGTGCCAGCAGTCCGAGTAGTGACACCGGGGAGCTGTTTTTT.

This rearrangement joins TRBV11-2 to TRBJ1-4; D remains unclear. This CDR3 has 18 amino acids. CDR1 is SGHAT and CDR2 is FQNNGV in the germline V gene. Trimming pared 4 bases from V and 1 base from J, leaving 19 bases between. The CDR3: CASSSGRGGSRTNEKLFF. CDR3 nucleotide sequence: TGTGCCAGCAGCTCCGGGCGGGGAGGGAGCAGAACTAATGAAAAACTGTTTTTT.

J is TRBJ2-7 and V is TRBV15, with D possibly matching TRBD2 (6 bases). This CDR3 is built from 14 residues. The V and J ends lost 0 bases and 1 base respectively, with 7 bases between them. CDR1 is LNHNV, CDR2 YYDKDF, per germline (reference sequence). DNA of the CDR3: TGTGCCACCAGCAGAGATGGGGGGTCCTACGAGCAGTACTTC. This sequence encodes CATSRDGGSYEQYF.

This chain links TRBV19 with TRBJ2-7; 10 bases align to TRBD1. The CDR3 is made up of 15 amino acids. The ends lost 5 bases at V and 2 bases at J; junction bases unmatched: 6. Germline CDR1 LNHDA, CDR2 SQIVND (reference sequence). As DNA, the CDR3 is TGTGCCAGTAGTGATACCGGGACAGGGGCCTACGAGCAGTACTTC. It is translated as CASSDTGTGAYEQYF.

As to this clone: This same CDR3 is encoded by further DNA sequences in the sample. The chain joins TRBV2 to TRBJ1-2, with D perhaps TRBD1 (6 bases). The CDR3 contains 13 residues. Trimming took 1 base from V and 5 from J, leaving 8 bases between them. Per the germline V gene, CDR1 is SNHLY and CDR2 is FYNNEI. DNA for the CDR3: TGTGCCAGCAGTGAAGGCCAGGGGTATGGCTACACCTTC. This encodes CASSEGQGYGYTF.

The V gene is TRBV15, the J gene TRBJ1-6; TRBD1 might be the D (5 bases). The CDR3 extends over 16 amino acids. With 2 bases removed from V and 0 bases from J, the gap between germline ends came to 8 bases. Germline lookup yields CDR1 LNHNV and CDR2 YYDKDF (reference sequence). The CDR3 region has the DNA TGTGCCACCAGCAGACACAGGAGCTCCTATAATTCACCCCTCCACTTT. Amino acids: CATSRHRSSYNSPLHF.

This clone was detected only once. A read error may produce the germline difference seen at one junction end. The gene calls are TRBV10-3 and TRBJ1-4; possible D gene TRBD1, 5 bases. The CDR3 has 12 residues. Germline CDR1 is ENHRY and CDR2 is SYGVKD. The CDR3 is CAVSRGGEKLFF. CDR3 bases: TGTGCCGTCAGCCGGGGGGGTGAAAAACTGTTTTTT.

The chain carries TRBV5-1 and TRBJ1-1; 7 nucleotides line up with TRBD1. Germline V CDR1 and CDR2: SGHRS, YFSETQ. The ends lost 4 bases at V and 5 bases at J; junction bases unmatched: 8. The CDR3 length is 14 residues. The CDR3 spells CASSVGGTVTEAFF. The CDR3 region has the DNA TGCGCCAGCAGCGTAGGGGGCACGGTGACTGAAGCTTTCTTT.

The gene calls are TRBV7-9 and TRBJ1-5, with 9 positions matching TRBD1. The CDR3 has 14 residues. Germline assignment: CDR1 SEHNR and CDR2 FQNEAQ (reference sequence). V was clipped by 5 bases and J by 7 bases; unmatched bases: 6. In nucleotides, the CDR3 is TGTGCCAGCAGCCGGACAGGGGCGGGGCAGCCCCAGCATTTT. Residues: CASSRTGAGQPQHF. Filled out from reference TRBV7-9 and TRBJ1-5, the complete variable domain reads DTGVSQNPRHKITKRGQNVTFRCDPISEHNRLYWYRQTLGQGPEFLTYFQNEAQLEKSRLLSDRFSAERPKGSFSTLEIQRTEQGDSAMYLCASSRTGAGQPQHFGDGTRLSIL.

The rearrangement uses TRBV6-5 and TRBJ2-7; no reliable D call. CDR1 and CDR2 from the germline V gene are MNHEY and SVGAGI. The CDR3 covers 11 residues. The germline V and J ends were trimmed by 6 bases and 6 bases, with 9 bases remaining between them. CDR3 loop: CASSRFPEQYF. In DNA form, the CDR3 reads TGTGCCAGCAGCCGGTTCCCCGAGCAGTACTTC.

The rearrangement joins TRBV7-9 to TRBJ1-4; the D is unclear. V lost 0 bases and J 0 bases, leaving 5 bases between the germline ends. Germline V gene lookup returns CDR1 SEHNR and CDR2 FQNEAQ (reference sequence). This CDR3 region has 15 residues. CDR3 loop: CASSLASTTNEKLFF. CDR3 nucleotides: TGTGCCAGCAGCTTAGCGTCAACAACTAATGAAAAACTGTTTTTT.

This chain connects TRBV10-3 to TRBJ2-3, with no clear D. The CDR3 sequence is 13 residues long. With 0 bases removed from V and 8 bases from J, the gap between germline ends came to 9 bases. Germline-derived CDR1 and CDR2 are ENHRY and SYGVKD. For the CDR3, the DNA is TGTGCCATCAGTGAGTCCCCAGGCTCTACGCAGTATTTT. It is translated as CAISESPGSTQYF.

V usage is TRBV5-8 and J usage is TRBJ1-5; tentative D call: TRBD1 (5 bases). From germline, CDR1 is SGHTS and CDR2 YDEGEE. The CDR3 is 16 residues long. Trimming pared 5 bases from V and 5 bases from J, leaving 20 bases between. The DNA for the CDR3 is TGTGCCAGCAGTCCCCGGCCCAACAGGTCCTATCAGCCCCAGCATTTT. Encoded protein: CASSPRPNRSYQPQHF.

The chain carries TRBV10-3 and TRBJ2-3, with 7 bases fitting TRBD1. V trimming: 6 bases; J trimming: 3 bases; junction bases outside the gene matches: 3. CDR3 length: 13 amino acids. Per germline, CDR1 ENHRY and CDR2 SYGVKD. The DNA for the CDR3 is TGTGCCATCAGCTCGACAGGGACAGATACGCAGTATTTT. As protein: CAISSTGTDTQYF.

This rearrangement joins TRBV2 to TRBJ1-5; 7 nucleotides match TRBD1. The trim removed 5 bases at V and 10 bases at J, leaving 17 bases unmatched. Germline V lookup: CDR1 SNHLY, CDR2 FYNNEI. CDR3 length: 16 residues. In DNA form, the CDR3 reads TGTGCCAGCAGTCAAGAGGCCGGGACAGCCGCCTTCCCCCAGCATTTT. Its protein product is CASSQEAGTAAFPQHF.

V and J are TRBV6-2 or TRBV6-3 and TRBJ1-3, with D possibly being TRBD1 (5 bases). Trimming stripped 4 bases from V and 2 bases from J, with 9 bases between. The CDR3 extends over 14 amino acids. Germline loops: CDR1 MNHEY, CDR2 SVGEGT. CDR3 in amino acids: CASSSVGPGNTIYF. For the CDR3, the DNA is TGTGCCAGCAGTTCCGTGGGGCCTGGAAACACCATATATTTT.

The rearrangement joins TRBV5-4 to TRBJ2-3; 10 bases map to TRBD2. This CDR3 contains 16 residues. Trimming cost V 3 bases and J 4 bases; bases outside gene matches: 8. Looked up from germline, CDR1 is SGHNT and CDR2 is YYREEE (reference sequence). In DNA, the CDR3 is TGTGCCAGCAGCTCCAAAGCGGGGGGGCCGGCAGATACGCAGTATTTT. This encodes CASSSKAGGPADTQYF.

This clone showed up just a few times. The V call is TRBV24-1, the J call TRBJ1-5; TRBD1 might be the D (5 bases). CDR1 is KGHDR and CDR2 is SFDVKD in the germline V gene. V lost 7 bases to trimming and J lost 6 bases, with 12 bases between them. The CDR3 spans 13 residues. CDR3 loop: CATRDILVQPQHF. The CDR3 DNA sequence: TGTGCCACCAGGGACATATTAGTTCAGCCCCAGCATTTT.

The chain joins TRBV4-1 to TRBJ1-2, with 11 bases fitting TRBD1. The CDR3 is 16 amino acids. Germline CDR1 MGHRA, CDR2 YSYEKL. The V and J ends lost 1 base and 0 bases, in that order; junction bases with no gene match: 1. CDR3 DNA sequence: TGCGCCAGCAGCCAAGGGGACAGGGGGACTAACTATGGCTACACCTTC. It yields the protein CASSQGDRGTNYGYTF.